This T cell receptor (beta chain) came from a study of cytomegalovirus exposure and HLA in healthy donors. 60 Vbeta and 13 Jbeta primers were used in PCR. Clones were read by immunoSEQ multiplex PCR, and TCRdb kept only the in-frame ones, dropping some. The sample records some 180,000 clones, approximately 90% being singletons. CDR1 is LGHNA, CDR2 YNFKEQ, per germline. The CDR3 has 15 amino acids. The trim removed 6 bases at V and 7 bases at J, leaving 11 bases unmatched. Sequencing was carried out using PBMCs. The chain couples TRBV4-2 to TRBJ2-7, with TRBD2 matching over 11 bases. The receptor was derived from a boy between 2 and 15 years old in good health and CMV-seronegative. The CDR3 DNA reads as TGTGCCAGCAGGCGAGGGACTAGCGGTCCGGGGGAGCAGTACTTC. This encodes CASRRGTSGPGEQYF.